Following are 21 T cell receptor beta chains from one sample sequenced in a study of post-analysis software for immune sequencing data. The study's findings and limits: Patients used about 5 TRBV segments, including TRBV5-6, TRBV5-1 and TRBV20-1, more often than controls.

Each TCR beta cDNA library carried unique molecular identifiers. In TCRdb, the PCR reads were re-called with MiXCR into one record per CDR3 protein. This sample has about 500,000 distinct CDR3 sequences, with roughly 45% found just once. These TCRs' antigens remain unknown. Sample: blood. The receptors originated from a girl aged 5 to 17 with multiple sclerosis.

This clonotype was counted a single time. This clone may be a read error of a much larger clone one base away. This sequence joins TRBV7-9 and TRBJ2-4, with a possible D match to TRBD2 (5 bases). V lost 1 base and J lost 2, with 12 bases in between. CDR1 is SEHNR, CDR2 FQNEAQ, per germline (reference sequence). The CDR3 has 16 residues. As DNA, the CDR3 is TGTGCCAGCAGCTTAGTTCGGGGTCCGTCCAAAAACATTCAGTACTTC. Its protein product is CASSLVRGPSKNIQYF.

This chain uses TRBV12-3 or TRBV12-4 with TRBJ1-5; TRBD1 might be the D (5 bases). V lost 0 bases and J 8 bases, leaving 8 bases between the germline ends. The CDR3 runs 13 residues. The CDR3 coding sequence is TGTGCCAGCAGTTTAGCGCAAGGGGAGCCCCAGCATTTT. The encoded protein is CASSLAQGEPQHF.

The rearrangement uses TRBV3-1 and TRBJ2-2; 7 nucleotides line up with TRBD2. Germline lookup yields CDR1 LGHDT and CDR2 YNNKEL (reference sequence). V lost 1 base to trimming and J lost 0 bases; unmatched junction nucleotides: 2. The CDR3 runs 16 residues. CDR3 amino acids: CASSQALAANTGELFF. DNA for the CDR3: TGTGCCAGCAGCCAAGCCCTAGCGGCGAACACCGGGGAGCTGTTTTTT. Full variable domain (outside the CDR3, taken from reference TRBV3-1 and TRBJ2-2): DTAVSQTPKYLVTQMGNDKSIKCEQNLGHDTMYWYKQDSKKFLKIMFSYNNKELIINETVPNRFSPKSPDKAHLNLHINSLELGDSAVYFCASSQALAANTGELFFGEGSRLTVL.

The chain joins TRBV7-8 to TRBJ2-1, with 8 bases fitting TRBD2. V gave up 3 bases and J gave up 9 bases; unmatched junction bases: 7. The germline CDR1 and CDR2 sequences are SGHVS and FQNEAQ. This CDR3 is 14 amino acids long. The CDR3 loop is CASSFGGRPFEQFF. CDR3 DNA: TGTGCCAGCAGCTTTGGCGGGAGGCCGTTTGAGCAGTTCTTC. Filled out from reference TRBV7-8 and TRBJ2-1, the complete variable domain reads GAGVSQSPRYKVAKRGQDVALRCDPISGHVSLFWYQQALGQGPEFLTYFQNEAQLDKSGLPSDRFFAERPEGSVSTLKIQRTQQEDSAVYLCASSFGGRPFEQFFGPGTRLTVL.

This clonotype was counted once. The genes are TRBV6-6 and TRBJ2-3; no firm D call. This CDR3 has 12 residues. The ends were cut back, 5 bases at V and 6 bases at J, with 9 bases in the middle. CDR1 and CDR2 (germline): MNHNY, SVGAGI (reference sequence). CDR3 amino acids: CASSPYLDTQYF. CDR3 sequence (DNA): TGTGCCAGCAGTCCATACTTGGATACGCAGTATTTT.

This clonotype was seen a single time. The junction shows a germline mismatch at one end, possibly a read error. This chain uses TRBV10-3 with TRBJ2-1; 11 positions agree with TRBD2. The CDR3 is made up of 16 amino acids. Germline V gene lookup returns CDR1 ENHRY and CDR2 SYGVKD. The CDR3 region is CAITSGRPGSHNEQFF. As DNA, the CDR3 is TGTGCCATCACTAGCGGGAGGCCCGGCTCCCACAATGAGCAGTTCTTC.

The chain has TRBV2 and TRBJ1-1, with 8 bases that match TRBD1. Germline CDR1 SNHLY, CDR2 FYNNEI. V trimming: 6 bases; J trimming: 4 bases; junction bases outside the gene matches: 10. This CDR3 has 15 residues. CDR3 nucleotide sequence: TGTGCCAGCAGAGCAGGGGGCCCCTCCTCCACTGAAGCTTTCTTT. It codes for CASRAGGPSSTEAFF.

This rearrangement joins TRBV5-1 to TRBJ1-2, with 9 bases that match TRBD1. Per the germline V gene, CDR1 is SGHRS and CDR2 is YFSETQ. This CDR3 region has 15 residues. Germline trimming cut 4 bases from V and 5 bases from J; bases unmatched to any gene: 9. The CDR3 DNA reads as TGCGCCAGCAGCCCCGGACAGGGGAAAGGGTATGGCTACACCTTC. It yields the protein CASSPGQGKGYGYTF.

The chain recombines TRBV28 with TRBJ1-2, with 10 bases matching TRBD1. The ends lost 4 bases at V and 8 bases at J; junction bases unmatched: 10. The germline V gene has CDR1 MDHEN and CDR2 SYDVKM. The length of the CDR3 is 15 residues. CDR3 sequence reads: CASSSSGTGAGGYTF. The CDR3 nucleotides read TGTGCCAGCAGTTCGTCCGGGACAGGGGCGGGCGGCTACACCTTC.

The V call is TRBV20-1, the J call TRBJ2-3; TRBD2 agrees at 13 bases. CDR3 length: 15 amino acids. CDR1 is DFQATT and CDR2 is SNEGSKA in the germline V gene (reference sequence). V trimming: 6 bases; J trimming: 4 bases; junction bases outside the gene matches: 7. The CDR3 sequence: CSAWTSGSPADTQYF. The DNA for the CDR3 is TGCAGTGCATGGACTAGCGGGAGTCCGGCAGATACGCAGTATTTT.

As concerns this clonotype: At one of its ends the junction is not consistent with the germline gene, which may arise from a read error. The chain joins TRBV10-3 to TRBJ1-1, with D perhaps matching TRBD1 (6 bases). CDR1 is ENHRY and CDR2 is SYGVKD in the germline V gene. The CDR3 loop spans 15 amino acids. The chain's CDR3 is CAISEAPLRDTGAFF. In DNA, the CDR3 is TGTGCCATCAGTGAGGCGCCCTTAAGGGACACTGGAGCTTTCTTT.

The V gene is TRBV29-1, the J gene TRBJ1-1; a weak D match, TRBD1 (5 bases). This CDR3 comprises 14 residues. Looked up from germline, CDR1 is SQVTM and CDR2 is ANQGSEA. With 5 bases removed from V and 1 base from J, the gap between germline ends came to 14 bases. CDR3 nucleotide sequence: TGCAGCGTTTTCAGGGTGGCAGGGAACACTGAAGCTTTCTTT. This gives the protein CSVFRVAGNTEAFF.

This sequence joins TRBV5-1 and TRBJ2-5; 15 nucleotides align to TRBD2. V lost 4 bases to trimming and J lost 4 bases; unmatched junction nucleotides: 5. CDR1 and CDR2 from the germline V gene are SGHRS and YFSETQ. There are 16 residues in the CDR3. The CDR3, as DNA: TGCGCCAGCAGCACGGGACTAGCGGGAGGAGGAGAGACCCAGTACTTC. It translates to CASSTGLAGGGETQYF.

The chain uses TRBV6-1 and TRBJ2-2, with no clear D. CDR1 MNHNS and CDR2 SASEGT come from the germline V gene. Trimming took off 10 bases at V and 2 bases at J, with 23 bases between the two ends. The CDR3 covers 17 residues. The CDR3 spells CATYDPRETLNTGELFF. As DNA, the CDR3 is TGTGCCACCTATGATCCCAGAGAAACTCTTAACACCGGGGAGCTGTTTTTT.

The chain has TRBV20-1 and TRBJ2-5, with 9 bases aligning to TRBD1. CDR1 and CDR2 from the germline V gene are DFQATT and SNEGSKA (reference sequence). The CDR3 has 13 amino acids. V was pared by 6 bases and J by 2 bases, with 4 bases of the junction left unmatched. CDR3 nucleotides: TGCAGTGCCCTCGGGACAGGGCAAGAGACCCAGTACTTC. Protein: CSALGTGQETQYF.

The table lists this clonotype with a few counts. Here the CDR3 reads CASSLAGGQTYNEQFF. The CDR3 DNA follows: TGTGCCAGCAGCTTGGCGGGCGGGCAAACCTACAATGAGCAGTTCTTC. This chain connects TRBV5-4 to TRBJ2-1, with D maybe TRBD2 (5 bases). The V gene's germline CDR1 is SGHNT and CDR2 YYREEE (reference sequence). V was clipped by 0 bases and J by 2 bases, with 12 bases between them. The CDR3 loop spans 16 amino acids. The complete variable domain, with remaining parts taken from reference TRBV5-4 and TRBJ2-1, reads ETGVTQSPTHLIKTRGQQVTLRCSSQSGHNTVSWYQQALGQGPQFIFQYYREEENGRGNFPPRFSGLQFPNYSSELNVNALELDDSALYLCASSLAGGQTYNEQFFGPGTRLTVL.

The chain links TRBV10-3 to TRBJ2-5; D might be TRBD2 (5 bases). CDR1 and CDR2 (germline): ENHRY, SYGVKD. V shed 3 bases and J shed 7 bases, with 15 bases lying between them. The CDR3 consists of 14 residues. The CDR3 spells CAISEMDFTGTQYF. The CDR3 DNA is TGTGCCATCAGTGAAATGGACTTTACCGGGACCCAGTACTTC.

The V call is TRBV29-1, the J call TRBJ2-1, with D hard to call. Between the trimmed V and J ends, which lost 3 bases and 1 base, there was a span of 16 bases. The germline gives CDR1 SQVTM, CDR2 ANQGSEA. This CDR3 spans 16 amino acids. CDR3 DNA sequence: TGCAGCGTTGATAGTTCGCAAAGGATTTCCTACAATGAGCAGTTCTTC. Protein: CSVDSSQRISYNEQFF.

This clonotype was picked up a small number of times. The genes are TRBV12-3 or TRBV12-4 and TRBJ2-3; 7 bases match TRBD2. This CDR3 has 14 amino acids. With 11 bases clipped from V and 0 bases from J, the junction kept 8 bases outside the gene matches. The CDR3 sequence: CAGSGGLSTDTQYF. CDR3 sequence (DNA): TGTGCCGGATCGGGAGGCCTAAGCACAGATACGCAGTATTTT.

This clonotype was detected only a few times. The chain combines TRBV7-8 with TRBJ2-5, with a tentative D call TRBD2 (5 bases). Near its end, the DNA agrees better with TRBJ2-7, so the J call may be wrong. From germline, CDR1 is SGHVS and CDR2 FQNEAQ. The CDR3 spans 15 residues. The CDR3: CASSPNRGPNYEQYF. The CDR3 nucleotides read TGTGCCAGCAGCCCTAACCGGGGTCCGAACTACGAGCAGTACTTC.

V and J are TRBV9 and TRBJ1-1; the match to TRBD1 covers 7 bases. This CDR3 is 14 amino acids long. CDR1 and CDR2 (germline): SGDLS, YYNGEE. V shed 7 bases, J shed 3 bases, and the junction held 9 bases outside the gene matches. The CDR3: CASGADREDTEAFF. The CDR3 bases are TGTGCCAGCGGCGCAGACAGGGAAGACACTGAAGCTTTCTTT.